These 27 T cell receptor beta chains were all obtained from the same sample, sequenced in a study of T cell repertoires in cytomegalovirus infection. Antigens of these TCRs are unknown. TCRdb used MiXCR to reprocess the reads, holding one entry per CDR3 protein. The sample has some 940,000 distinct CDR3 sequences, roughly 31% seen once. Sequencing was performed on cultured CD8+ T cells from PBMCs, taken from culture after CMV antigen stimulation. These receptors were collected from a human donor in good health (CMV status not recorded). Some clones in this sample may be carry-over from other donors' samples.

As regards this clonotype: A junction boundary mismatches the germline segment, possibly from a read error. CDR3 DNA: TGTGCTAGCAGCTCCTTCGGGACAGGGAGACAAGAGACCCAGTACTTC. It encodes CASSSFGTGRQETQYF. V is TRBV7-7 and J is TRBJ2-5; 9 bases align to TRBD1. The CDR3 runs to 16 residues. The germline CDR1 and CDR2 sequences are SSHAT and FNYEAQ (reference sequence).

The gene calls are TRBV10-3 and TRBJ2-6; no definite D call. Germline values: CDR1 ENHRY, CDR2 SYGVKD. The CDR3 runs to 17 residues. Trimming cost V 3 bases and J 2 bases, with 14 bases left between them. This CDR3 is CAISDREVVPGANVLTF. CDR3 DNA: TGTGCCATCAGTGATCGAGAGGTTGTTCCTGGGGCCAACGTCCTGACTTTC.

Ten or more counts support this clonotype. This chain uses TRBV7-2 with TRBJ2-7; D is perhaps TRBD2 (6 bases). The V gene lost 5 bases and the J gene lost 0 bases, with 14 bases spanning the gap. The CDR3 consists of 15 residues. Per the germline V gene, CDR1 is SGHTA and CDR2 is FQGNSA. The CDR3: CASSLWGGDSYEQYF. CDR3 coding DNA: TGTGCCAGCAGCCTCTGGGGCGGGGACTCCTACGAGCAGTACTTC.

The chain joins TRBV19 to TRBJ2-3, with D perhaps being TRBD1 or TRBD2 (5 bases each). Looked up from germline, CDR1 is LNHDA and CDR2 is SQIVND (reference sequence). Trimming pared 6 bases from V and 3 bases from J, leaving 13 bases between. The CDR3 length is 14 residues. CDR3 loop: CASSPGLRTDTQYF. CDR3 DNA: TGTGCCAGTAGCCCGGGGCTCCGGACAGATACGCAGTATTTT.

The J gene is TRBJ2-7, the V gene TRBV2, with 7 bases fitting TRBD1. Per germline, CDR1 SNHLY and CDR2 FYNNEI. This CDR3 is 15 amino acids long. V lost 0 bases to trimming and J lost 2 bases; unmatched junction nucleotides: 4. The CDR3 region has the DNA TGTGCCAGCAGTGAAGCGAGGACAGGTACCTACGAGCAGTACTTC. It codes for CASSEARTGTYEQYF.

This clonotype is a singleton in its sample. The CDR3 DNA follows: TGTGCCAGCAGCTGGGGACAGGCCAGCACAGATACGCAGTATTTT. Its protein product is CASSWGQASTDTQYF. This sequence joins TRBV5-4 and TRBJ2-3; 8 positions match TRBD1. J lost 0 bases, V lost 3 bases, and 3 bases had no gene match. The CDR3 consists of 15 residues. The V gene's germline CDR1 is SGHNT and CDR2 YYREEE (reference sequence).

The sample holds a few counts of this clonotype. The V call is TRBV7-3, the J call TRBJ2-3; TRBD1 aligns across 7 bases. The length of the CDR3 is 15 residues. Per germline, CDR1 SGHTA and CDR2 FQGTGA. After removal of 11 bases from V and 0 bases from J, the junction contained 11 bases not matched to a gene. The DNA for the CDR3 is TGTGCCTCCCGACAGGGAATCTCTAGCACAGATACGCAGTATTTT. It is translated as CASRQGISSTDTQYF.

This chain uses TRBV7-9 with TRBJ2-6; D remains ambiguous. This CDR3 is 14 amino acids long. Trimming took 5 bases from V and 4 from J, leaving 9 bases between them. Germline V gives CDR1 SEHNR, CDR2 FQNEAQ (reference sequence). CDR3 loop: CASSAVLGANVLTF. In DNA form, the CDR3 reads TGTGCCAGCAGCGCGGTCCTGGGGGCCAACGTCCTGACTTTC.

V gene TRBV15 combines with J gene TRBJ2-7; the match to TRBD2 covers 9 bases. The CDR3 spans 16 residues. Per the germline V gene, CDR1 is LNHNV and CDR2 is YYDKDF (reference sequence). The ends lost 0 bases at V and 0 bases at J; junction bases unmatched: 3. CDR3 DNA sequence: TGTGCCACCAGCAGAGAGAGCGGGGGGAACTCCTACGAGCAGTACTTC. Translation: CATSRESGGNSYEQYF.

This clonotype has only a few counts. The J gene is TRBJ1-2, the V gene TRBV11-1; D is undetermined. CDR3 length equals 13 residues. Germline V CDR1 and CDR2: SGHAT, FQDESV (reference sequence). Trimming shortened V by 8 bases and J by 8 bases, and 18 bases separated the two germline ends. This CDR3 reads CASGQEFNAGYTF. The CDR3 bases are TGTGCCAGCGGTCAAGAGTTTAACGCAGGCTACACCTTC.

This chain joins TRBV28 and TRBJ1-5, with TRBD1 matching over 7 bases. CDR3 length: 15 residues. CDR1 MDHEN and CDR2 SYDVKM come from the germline V gene. V lost 5 bases and J lost 6; bases outside the gene matches: 10. CDR3 loop: CASSMIDRVAQPQHF. The CDR3 coding sequence is TGTGCCAGCAGTATGATCGACAGGGTGGCTCAGCCCCAGCATTTT.

V and J are TRBV7-9 and TRBJ2-7; the D gene is possibly TRBD1 (5 bases). The CDR3 spans 15 residues. Germline V lookup: CDR1 SEHNR, CDR2 FQNEAQ (reference sequence). V was trimmed by 5 bases and J by 0 bases, leaving 14 bases between them. The CDR3 region is CASSQQVFLSYEQYF. CDR3 coding DNA: TGTGCCAGCAGCCAACAGGTCTTTCTCTCCTACGAGCAGTACTTC.

In its sample, this clonotype was seen a few times. This rearrangement joins TRBV4-1 to TRBJ1-1; unclear D gene. Between the trimmed V and J ends, which lost 0 bases and 12 bases, there was a span of 14 bases. The CDR3 contains 13 residues. The germline CDR1 and CDR2 sequences are MGHRA and YSYEKL. The chain's CDR3 is CASSQDGEGSTFF. The CDR3 bases are TGCGCCAGCAGCCAAGACGGAGAGGGTTCGACTTTCTTT.

This chain connects TRBV5-6 to TRBJ2-7, with 7 bases aligning to TRBD1. The trim removed 4 bases at V and 3 bases at J, leaving 10 bases unmatched. The germline gives CDR1 SGHDT, CDR2 YYEEEE. The CDR3 extends over 15 amino acids. CDR3 sequence reads: CASSPGTVIFYEQYV. In DNA form, the CDR3 reads TGTGCCAGCAGCCCCGGGACAGTTATTTTCTACGAGCAGTACGTC.

This clonotype was observed a handful of times. The chain has TRBV28 and TRBJ2-2; D is possibly TRBD2 (6 bases). The germline V gene encodes CDR1 MDHEN and CDR2 SYDVKM. The CDR3 loop spans 13 amino acids. With 4 bases removed from V and 6 bases from J, the gap between germline ends came to 9 bases. In nucleotides, the CDR3 is TGTGCCAGCAGTTGGGGGGTCCCCGGGGAGCTGTTTTTT. Protein product: CASSWGVPGELFF.

This clonotype counts as medium-sized (0.01 to 0.1%). This rearrangement joins TRBV7-8 to TRBJ2-3; D is uncertain. V was cut by 3 bases and J by 0 bases, with 13 bases left in between. The CDR3 runs to 16 residues. CDR1 is SGHVS and CDR2 is FQNEAQ in the germline V gene. CDR3 residues: CASSFRTYTSTDTQYF. In nucleotides, the CDR3 is TGTGCCAGCAGCTTTAGGACGTATACTAGCACAGATACGCAGTATTTT.

This clonotype occurred a few times. The V call is TRBV7-9, the J call TRBJ1-2; 9 bases line up with TRBD1. Trimming at V came to 2 bases and at J to 2 bases, leaving 6 bases not matched to a gene. The CDR3 runs to 16 residues. The germline CDR1 and CDR2 sequences are SEHNR and FQNEAQ (reference sequence). CDR3 region: CASSLTQGAQNYGYTF. In nucleotides, the CDR3 is TGTGCCAGCAGCTTAACACAGGGGGCGCAGAACTATGGCTACACCTTC.

The gene calls are TRBV6-5 and TRBJ1-5; tentative D call: TRBD1 (5 bases). CDR1 is MNHEY and CDR2 is SVGAGI in the germline V gene. V gave up 7 bases and J gave up 4 bases, with 17 bases separating them. There are 15 residues in the CDR3. CDR3 DNA sequence: TGTGCCAGCACCCCGGGGGTGGGAGCAAATCAGCCCCAGCATTTT. Translation: CASTPGVGANQPQHF.

This clonotype was recorded a few times. The rearrangement links TRBV6-5 to TRBJ2-1; 8 bases are shared with TRBD2. The length of the CDR3 is 16 residues. The junction had 10 bases not matched to a gene; V was cut back by 2 bases and J by 7 bases. CDR1 is MNHEY and CDR2 is SVGAGI in the germline V gene. DNA of the CDR3: TGTGCCAGCAGTTACCAGCGGGGGCGGGGAGGGAATGAGCAGTTCTTC. Residues: CASSYQRGRGGNEQFF.

The V and J genes are TRBV7-9 and TRBJ1-3; D possibly corresponds to TRBD1 (6 bases). V lost 4 bases to trimming and J lost 0 bases, with 16 bases between them. Germline V lookup: CDR1 SEHNR, CDR2 FQNEAQ (reference sequence). This CDR3 is built from 17 residues. DNA for the CDR3: TGTGCCAGCAGCTCGGGATTCGGACAGAGCTCTGGAAACACCATATATTTT. The encoded protein is CASSSGFGQSSGNTIYF.

This clonotype was detected once. An end of the junction differs from the germline gene, which may be a read error. The rearrangement links TRBV12-3 or TRBV12-4 to TRBJ1-4, with TRBD1 matching over 7 bases. The CDR3 runs to 16 residues. The DNA of the CDR3 is TGTGCCAGCAGTTTAGGGACAGGTTGGAGTAATGAAAACCTGTTTTTT. The encoded protein is CASSLGTGWSNENLFF.

This clonotype was counted at least ten times. The J gene is TRBJ1-6, the V gene TRBV7-2; D perhaps matches TRBD1 (6 bases). CDR3 size: 17 residues. The germline CDR1 and CDR2 sequences are SGHTA and FQGNSA. V was pared by 10 bases and J by 0 bases, with 19 bases between. CDR3 region: CAIPSRGALSYNSPLHF. The CDR3 nucleotides are TGTGCCATTCCGTCACGGGGGGCACTCTCCTATAATTCACCCCTCCACTTT.

This clonotype was seen a few times. CDR3 DNA: TGTGCCAGCAGCTTGGGGCTCAGTCAGGCCGTTAGGACCCAGTACTTC. This encodes CASSLGLSQAVRTQYF. This chain connects TRBV7-6 to TRBJ2-5, with a weak D call TRBD1 (5 bases). V lost 3 bases and J 7 bases, leaving 21 bases between the germline ends. The CDR3 length is 16 residues. Per germline, CDR1 SGHVS and CDR2 FNYEAQ.

V usage is TRBV2 and J usage is TRBJ2-1, with D perhaps matching TRBD1 (6 bases). V lost 8 bases, J lost 10 bases, and 36 bases lay in between. This CDR3 region has 19 residues. Germline V gives CDR1 SNHLY, CDR2 FYNNEI. CDR3 nucleotide sequence: TGTGCCAGCCTCCCGGGGACAAGGGGACACGGGGTGGTAACAATGGAGCAGTTCTTC. This sequence encodes CASLPGTRGHGVVTMEQFF.

DNA for the CDR3: TGTGCCAGCAGTGTACCAGGGAGAAAAGAGACCCAGTACTTC. It yields the protein CASSVPGRKETQYF. This rearrangement joins TRBV6-1 to TRBJ2-5, with D perhaps TRBD1 or TRBD2 (5 bases each). In germline, CDR1 is MNHNS, CDR2 SASEGT. This CDR3 is 14 amino acids long. V was pared by 4 bases and J by 3 bases, with 12 bases between.

The chain employs TRBV6-1 and TRBJ2-2, with 11 bases matching TRBD2. Trimming removed 7 bases from V and 0 bases from J; junction bases left unmatched: 7. This CDR3 has 17 amino acids. CDR1 is MNHNS and CDR2 is SASEGT in the germline V gene. This CDR3 is CASTLAGGETNTGELFF. The CDR3 region has the DNA TGTGCCAGCACCTTAGCGGGGGGGGAGACGAACACCGGGGAGCTGTTTTTT.

This clonotype was seen more than once but under ten times. The chain joins TRBV14 to TRBJ1-2; D gene uncertain. V lost 0 bases and J lost 1, with 9 bases in between. The CDR3 length is 15 residues. CDR1 and CDR2 (germline): SGHDN, FVKESK. CDR3 nucleotide sequence: TGTGCCAGCAGCCAAGAATCGCCGAGTAACTATGGCTACACCTTC. It encodes CASSQESPSNYGYTF.